A single sample gave rise to the 15 T cell receptor delta chains below, sequenced in a study of gamma delta lymphoproliferative disorders and STAT genes. TCRdb re-analyzed the multiplex PCR reads via CATT. The sample records under 800 delta-chain clones, less than 3.5% being singletons. Sequencing used genomic DNA taken from PBMCs of patients and controls. Specimen: blood. The receptors here all came from a human donor in good health.

Remarks on this clone: This DNA's translation differs at residue 5 from TCRdb's protein, which comes from a much larger clone; a read error is likely, and the protein shown is translated from the DNA. The J gene is TRDJ1, the V gene TRDV2; 9 nucleotides match TRDD2. Germline values: CDR1 GEAIGNYY, CDR2 EKD. With 5 bases clipped from V and 0 bases from J, the junction kept 15 bases outside the gene matches. CDR3 length: 18 residues. The CDR3 sequence: CACVPVSFLPTDTDKLIF. The CDR3 DNA is TGTGCCTGTGTTCCAGTCTCCTTCCTACCCACCGACACCGATAAACTCATCTTT.

A note on this clone: The protein in TCRdb stems from a much larger clone and differs at residue 9 from this DNA's translation, likely a read error; here the protein is translated from the DNA. The chain joins TRDV2 to TRDJ1; D may be TRDD2 (6 bases). V was shortened by 5 bases and J by 0 bases, with 24 bases between the two germline ends. Germline-derived CDR1 and CDR2 are GEAIGNYY and EKD. This CDR3 spans 18 amino acids. CDR3 sequence reads: CACVLVSFPPTDTDKLIF. CDR3 DNA sequence: TGTGCCTGTGTTCTAGTCTCCTTCCCACCCACCGACACCGATAAACTCATCTTT.

Concerning this clone: The mismatch at residue 16 between this DNA's translation and the TCRdb protein of a much larger clone likely reflects a read error; the protein shown is translated from the DNA. The chain uses TRDV2 and TRDJ3, with 10 nucleotides matching TRDD3. CDR3 length equals 19 residues. Per the germline V gene, CDR1 is GEAIGNYY and CDR2 is EKD. The CDR3 nucleotides read TGTGCCTGTGACACTCTGGGGGATAAGGAGTCCTGGGACACCCGACTGATGTTTTTC. Its translation: CACDTLGDKESWDTRLMFF.

Turning to this clone: TCRdb has a much larger clone's protein, which differs at residue 4 from the translation of this DNA, likely because of a read error; what is shown is the protein translated from the DNA. The CDR3 spells CALREPKRFLTHLGDQAYTDKLIF. The CDR3 coding sequence is TGTGCTCTTAGGGAACCGAAGCGGTTCCTGACCCATCTGGGGGACCAGGCGTACACCGATAAACTCATCTTT. The chain uses TRDV1 and TRDJ1, with 8 bases matching TRDD3. The germline gives CDR1 TSWWSYY, CDR2 QGS. The CDR3 has 24 residues.

This clone is judged medium-sized. A single base is all that separates this from a far larger clone, so a read error is likely. Different DNA sequences within this sample yield the same CDR3. The chain has TRDV2 and TRDJ3; D may be TRDD3 (6 bases). The CDR3 consists of 18 residues. Germline CDR1 GEAIGNYY, CDR2 EKD. Trimming took 5 bases from V and 0 from J, leaving 16 bases between them. CDR3 bases: TGTGCCTGTGTCACACTGGGAGGAAGCTCCTGGGACACCCGACAGATGTTTTTC. Encoded protein: CACVTLGGSSWDTRQMFF.

This clone was detected ten times or more. TCRdb's protein, taken from a much larger clone, differs from this DNA's translation at residue 11, likely owing to a read error; the protein displayed comes from the DNA. This chain connects TRDV1 to TRDJ1; 9 nucleotides line up with TRDD3. The CDR3 consists of 24 residues. CDR1 and CDR2 from the germline V gene are TSWWSYY and QGS. Germline trimming cut 0 bases from V and 0 bases from J; bases unmatched to any gene: 26. The CDR3 spells CALGELRFLYLGVLGDQHTDKLIF. CDR3 in DNA: TGTGCTCTTGGGGAACTGAGGTTCCTCTACCTTGGAGTACTGGGGGACCAGCACACCGATAAACTCATCTTT.

A note on this clone: A read error likely explains why the TCRdb protein, taken from a much larger clone, differs from this DNA's translation at residue 18; the protein shown is translated from the DNA. The chain joins TRDV1 to TRDJ1; TRDD3 aligns across 10 bases. This CDR3 has 21 residues. Germline CDR1 reads TSWWSYY; CDR2 reads QGS. CDR3 in DNA: TGTGCTCTTGGGGATCCCCCTCTGGCATGGGGGATACTCAGGTACACCGATAGACTCATCTTT. It is translated as CALGDPPLAWGILRYTDRLIF.

Regarding this clone: The translation of this DNA and the TCRdb protein of a much larger clone differ at residue 15, probably owing to a read error; the protein shown here is translated from the DNA. This chain links TRDV2 with TRDJ1; 9 bases match TRDD3. CDR1 and CDR2 from the germline V gene are GEAIGNYY and EKD. J gave up 6 bases and V 0 bases, and 19 bases lay outside the gene matches. This CDR3 has 19 residues. CDR3 bases: TGTGCCTGTGACACCGCAGGAGGGAGACTGGGGGACCAGACCAATAAACTCATCTTT. It specifies CACDTAGGRLGDQTNKLIF.

This clone was observed at least ten times. A far larger clone differs by one base, so this is likely a read error. Other DNA sequences within the sample encode an identical CDR3. This chain links TRDV2 with TRDJ1; 10 bases match TRDD3. Trimming cost V 0 bases and J 2 bases; bases outside gene matches: 14. Germline loops: CDR1 GEAIGNYY, CDR2 EKD. The CDR3 has 19 residues. DNA for the CDR3: TGTGCCTGTGACACCGCAGGAGGGAGACTGGGGGATCAGACCGATAAACTCATCTTT. Encoded protein: CACDTAGGRLGDQTDKLIF.

Concerning this clone: For this DNA, TCRdb reports the protein of a much larger clone, which diverges at residue 9, most likely from a read error; the protein presented here is translated directly from the DNA. The rearrangement links TRDV2 to TRDJ2, with no clear D. CDR1 is GEAIGNYY, CDR2 EKD, per germline. The CDR3 sequence is 13 residues long. CDR3 amino acids: CACDTGVTVQLFF. For the CDR3, the DNA is TGTGCCTGTGACACCGGAGTGACAGTACAACTCTTCTTT.

With regard to this clone: TCRdb's protein for this DNA is that of a much larger clone and differs from the translation at residues 11 and 18, likely a read error; the protein shown is the DNA translation. This chain uses TRDV1 with TRDJ1, with 8 bases that match TRDD3. V was clipped by 1 base and J by 1 base; unmatched bases: 29. The CDR3 runs 24 residues. In germline, CDR1 is TSWWSYY, CDR2 QGS. For the CDR3, the DNA is TGTGCTCTTGGGGAACCGAAGCGGTTCCTGGCCCATCTGGGGGACCAGGCGTGCACCGATAAACTCATCTTT. Residues: CALGEPKRFLAHLGDQACTDKLIF.

Concerning this clone: A read error likely explains why the TCRdb protein, taken from a much larger clone, differs from this DNA's translation at residue 4; the protein shown is translated from the DNA. The chain combines TRDV2 with TRDJ3; 10 bases line up with TRDD3. The CDR3 is 19 residues long. Germline CDR1 GEAIGNYY, CDR2 EKD. CDR3 loop: CACNTLGDKESWDTRQMFF. The CDR3 coding sequence is TGTGCCTGTAACACTCTGGGGGATAAGGAGTCCTGGGACACCCGACAGATGTTTTTC.

As to this clone: A far larger clone is a single base away, which makes a read error likely. Other nucleotide sequences in the sample specify the same CDR3. The chain links TRDV2 to TRDJ3, with 9 bases aligning to TRDD3. Germline-derived CDR1 and CDR2 are GEAIGNYY and EKD. This CDR3 has 21 amino acids. V dropped 7 bases and J dropped 0; count of bases not matched to a gene: 18. CDR3 in amino acids: CACDSSDTGGTSSWDTRQMFF. As DNA, the CDR3 is TGTGCCTGCGACTCTTCGGATACTGGGGGAACGAGCTCCTGGGACACCCGACAGATGTTTTTC.

As concerns this clone: Compared with germline, one end of the junction differs, possibly owing to a read error. The gene calls are TRAV23/DV6 and TRDJ2; no clear D gene. The CDR3 covers 13 residues. Looked up from germline, CDR1 is NTAFDY and CDR2 is IRPDVSE (reference sequence). The CDR3 DNA reads TGTGCAGCAAGCATCAAAGGAAACACACCTCTTATCTTT. Protein sequence: CAASIKGNTPLIF.

This clone was detected a few times. The V gene remains uncalled, whereas the J gene is TRDJ3; the tabulated D call, TRDD3, remains unverified against the DNA. The length of the CDR3 is 22 residues. The CDR3 region has the DNA TGTGCTTCATTGTGCCTTCCTAAGTACTGGGGGAAAAGCTCCTGGGACACCCGACAGATGTTTTTC. Translation: CASLCLPKYWGKSSWDTRQMFF.